The 32 T cell receptor beta chains below come from one sample, sequenced in a study of blood T cell repertoires in COVID-19. Here immunoSEQ multiplex PCR was the method, and the copy in TCRdb shows in-frame clones only, minus some. The profile covers roughly 290,000 clones, with 70% to 90% appearing a single time and around 4.5% taken by the ten largest. Sequenced sample: PBMCs or T cells enriched from blood (not recorded which). The receptors were gathered from a woman younger than 45 who had recovered from COVID-19.

This clone was picked up one time. This chain links TRBV10-2 with TRBJ1-1; 8 positions agree with TRBD1. Germline CDR1 is WSHSY and CDR2 is SAAADI. The length of the CDR3 is 15 residues. The ends lost 1 base at V and 4 bases at J; junction bases unmatched: 5. CDR3 loop: CASSELGGTGTEAFF. As DNA, the CDR3 is TGCGCCAGCAGTGAGTTGGGAGGGACAGGCACTGAAGCTTTCTTT.

The chain is built from TRBV9 and TRBJ2-1; tentatively, D is TRBD2 (6 bases). Trimming took 0 bases from V and 5 from J, leaving 9 bases between them. Germline-derived CDR1 and CDR2 are SGDLS and YYNGEE. There are 14 residues in the CDR3. In nucleotides, the CDR3 is TGTGCCAGCAGCGTAGCGGCTAGCGACAATGAGCAGTTCTTC. Residues: CASSVAASDNEQFF.

The chain uses TRBV19 and TRBJ1-1; the D is unclear. The length of the CDR3 is 14 residues. The germline V gene has CDR1 LNHDA and CDR2 SQIVND (reference sequence). Trimming left V 0 bases short and J 4 bases short, with 9 bases between. CDR3 loop: CASSIDRVGTEAFF. CDR3 bases: TGTGCCAGTAGTATAGATCGGGTAGGCACTGAAGCTTTCTTT.

This clone was picked up a small number of times. This chain joins TRBV27 and TRBJ1-5; TRBD1 might be the D (6 bases). The CDR3 contains 13 residues. Trimming took 8 bases from V and 10 from J, leaving 18 bases between them. Germline V gene data show CDR1 as MNHEY and CDR2 as SMNVEV (reference sequence). This chain's CDR3 is CASSRRGGSPQHF. CDR3 bases: TGTGCCAGCTCCAGGCGGGGGGGCTCTCCCCAGCATTTT.

This clone has more than one count but fewer than ten. The chain employs TRBV27 and TRBJ2-7; no clear D. Germline CDR1 is MNHEY and CDR2 is SMNVEV (reference sequence). This CDR3 has 13 residues. Trimming removed 4 bases at V and 0 bases at J, with 7 bases between. In nucleotides, the CDR3 is TGTGCCAGCAGTTACCGGAGCTCCTACGAGCAGTACTTC. It translates to CASSYRSSYEQYF.

V gene TRBV19 combines with J gene TRBJ1-1; D might be TRBD1 (5 bases). CDR3 length: 14 residues. Per germline, CDR1 LNHDA and CDR2 SQIVND (reference sequence). V lost 1 base and J lost 7, with 13 bases in between. In DNA, the CDR3 is TGTGCCAGTAGTATAGGGGGGGGTCCCCTTGAAGCTTTCTTT. Encoded protein: CASSIGGGPLEAFF.

The chain combines TRBV7-9 with TRBJ1-2, with a weak D call TRBD1 (5 bases). Germline V gene sequence: CDR1 SEHNR, CDR2 FQNEAQ (reference sequence). Trimming removed 3 bases at V and 6 bases at J, with 8 bases between. The CDR3 has 12 amino acids. CDR3 amino acids: CASSLGRDGYTF. DNA for the CDR3: TGTGCCAGCAGCTTGGGCAGGGATGGCTACACCTTC.

The chain couples TRBV27 to TRBJ1-2; possibly TRBD1 for D (5 bases). Germline assignment: CDR1 MNHEY and CDR2 SMNVEV (reference sequence). The CDR3 length is 13 residues. V was shortened by 4 bases and J by 8 bases, with 14 bases between the two germline ends. CDR3 nucleotide sequence: TGTGCCAGCAGTTCCACAGGCCTGGGGGGCTACACCTTC. Protein product: CASSSTGLGGYTF.

The rearrangement links TRBV14 to TRBJ1-2; D is undetermined. Trimming pared 4 bases from V and 4 bases from J, leaving 10 bases between. Germline values: CDR1 SGHDN, CDR2 FVKESK. There are 13 residues in the CDR3. The CDR3 sequence: CASSPTAAYGYTF. Here the CDR3 DNA reads TGTGCCAGCAGCCCCACAGCAGCCTATGGCTACACCTTC.

The chain couples TRBV6-5 to TRBJ2-5; 12 bases align to TRBD2. This CDR3 has 15 amino acids. Germline V gene lookup returns CDR1 MNHEY and CDR2 SVGAGI. V dropped 5 bases and J dropped 2; count of bases not matched to a gene: 3. This CDR3 reads CASSRTSGVQETQYF. The DNA for the CDR3 is TGTGCCAGCAGTCGGACTAGCGGGGTGCAAGAGACCCAGTACTTC.

V and J are TRBV18 and TRBJ1-1; no clear D. Deletions cut 6 bases from V and 3 bases from J, with 8 bases between. The germline CDR1 and CDR2 sequences are KGHSH and LQKENI. The length of the CDR3 is 12 residues. CDR3 region: CASSPRDTEAFF. The DNA for the CDR3 is TGTGCCAGCTCCCCCCGCGACACTGAAGCTTTCTTT.

The chain links TRBV29-1 to TRBJ2-5, with D maybe TRBD2 (7 bases). CDR3 length: 12 amino acids. Germline loops: CDR1 SQVTM, CDR2 ANQGSEA. Trimming removed 5 bases from V and 4 bases from J, with 11 bases in between. CDR3 in DNA: TGCAGCGTTACTAGGGGGGGAGAGACCCAGTACTTC. This sequence encodes CSVTRGGETQYF.

This clone was counted many times. V gene TRBV7-2 combines with J gene TRBJ1-2; 8 nucleotides match TRBD1. Germline loops: CDR1 SGHTA, CDR2 FQGNSA. V shed 3 bases and J 4 bases; nucleotides not matched to a gene: 7. This CDR3 comprises 15 residues. CDR3 amino acids: CASSFQDRELYGYTF. CDR3 DNA sequence: TGTGCCAGCAGCTTTCAGGACAGGGAGCTCTATGGCTACACCTTC.

This clone showed up just a few times. This sequence joins TRBV21-1 and TRBJ2-2; the table gives TRBD1 as D, unverified against the DNA. TRBV21-1 constitutes a pseudogene. The CDR3 sequence is 19 residues long. The CDR3 DNA is TGTGCCAGCAGCAACCAGAAAGGGACAGGATCCACGAACACCGGGGAGCTGTTTTTT. Translating it yields CASSNQKGTGSTNTGELFF.

The chain recombines TRBV9 with TRBJ2-2, with D hard to call. Germline V gene sequence: CDR1 SGDLS, CDR2 YYNGEE. The length of the CDR3 is 13 residues. V was cut by 4 bases and J by 6 bases, with 10 bases left in between. The CDR3 sequence: CASSPTVAGELFF. The CDR3 region has the DNA TGTGCCAGCAGCCCTACTGTGGCCGGGGAGCTGTTTTTT. The full variable domain, completed using reference TRBV9 and TRBJ2-2, is DSGVTQTPKHLITATGQRVTLRCSPRSGDLSVYWYQQSLDQGLQFLIQYYNGEERAKGNILERFSAQQFPDLHSELNLSSLELGDSALYFCASSPTVAGELFFGEGSRLTVL.

This chain uses TRBV19 with TRBJ2-1, with 8 bases matching TRBD2. Germline CDR1 reads LNHDA; CDR2 reads SQIVND (reference sequence). This CDR3 region has 15 residues. J was trimmed by 3 bases and V by 1 base; bases with no gene match: 2. The CDR3 loop reads CASSIARGGYNEQFF. CDR3 bases: TGTGCCAGTAGTATAGCCCGGGGGGGCTACAATGAGCAGTTCTTC.

The J gene is TRBJ2-2, the V gene TRBV13, with 9 positions matching TRBD1. The trim removed 5 bases at V and 5 bases at J, leaving 9 bases unmatched. Germline values: CDR1 PRHDT, CDR2 FYEKMQ (reference sequence). This CDR3 region has 16 residues. CDR3 region: CASSSRGTGQTGELFF. DNA for the CDR3: TGTGCCAGCAGCAGCAGGGGGACAGGGCAAACCGGGGAGCTGTTTTTT.

This chain connects TRBV5-4 to TRBJ2-1, with D possibly matching TRBD2 (6 bases). CDR3 length equals 16 residues. Trimming removed 4 bases at V and 1 base at J, with 15 bases between. CDR1 and CDR2 (germline): SGHNT, YYREEE (reference sequence). CDR3 in amino acids: CASSEGTSLSYNEQFF. The DNA for the CDR3 is TGTGCCAGCAGCGAGGGAACTAGCCTTTCCTACAATGAGCAGTTCTTC.

V gene TRBV11-2 combines with J gene TRBJ2-5; 7 positions match TRBD2. The CDR3 consists of 15 residues. From germline, CDR1 is SGHAT and CDR2 FQNNGV. Trimming took 5 bases from V and 5 from J; bases not matched to a gene: 11. This chain's CDR3 is CASSGTRGEWETQYF. The CDR3 DNA sequence: TGTGCCAGCAGCGGCACCCGGGGGGAATGGGAGACCCAGTACTTC.

The V gene is TRBV28, the J gene TRBJ1-5, with D possibly TRBD1 on 6 matching bases. The V end lost 5 bases, the J end lost 3 bases, and 20 bases lay between the germline ends. The V gene's germline CDR1 is MDHEN and CDR2 SYDVKM. The CDR3 is 17 residues long. CDR3: CASSPSRGQGHNQPQHF. DNA for the CDR3: TGTGCCAGCAGTCCATCCCGGGGCCAGGGGCACAATCAGCCCCAGCATTTT.

The V and J genes are TRBV11-2 and TRBJ2-3; D gene uncertain. Germline CDR1 is SGHAT and CDR2 is FQNNGV. The CDR3 is 13 amino acids. Trimming pared 2 bases from V and 6 bases from J, leaving 9 bases between. CDR3 residues: CASSLSPADTQYF. CDR3 in DNA: TGTGCCAGCAGCTTATCCCCCGCGGATACGCAGTATTTT.

The V gene is TRBV6-5, the J gene TRBJ1-1; D is undetermined. The V gene's germline CDR1 is MNHEY and CDR2 SVGAGI. Trimming removed 6 bases at V and 0 bases at J, with 2 bases between. The CDR3 sequence is 11 residues long. The CDR3, as DNA: TGTGCCAGCAGCATGAACACTGAAGCTTTCTTT. It translates to CASSMNTEAFF.

This clone was seen a handful of times. The V gene is TRBV5-1, the J gene TRBJ2-5; 11 positions match TRBD2. The V segment lost 0 bases and the J segment 1 base; nucleotides outside the gene matches: 5. From germline, CDR1 is SGHRS and CDR2 YFSETQ. This CDR3 has 17 residues. For the CDR3, the DNA is TGCGCCAGCAGCTTGGGCGGGACTAGCGGCCCCCAAGAGACCCAGTACTTC. Its translation is CASSLGGTSGPQETQYF.

The CDR3 region has the DNA TGTGCCAGTAGTATCAGGGCAGCTAGCAATCAGCCCCAGCATTTT. Its protein is CASSIRAASNQPQHF. The V call is TRBV19, the J call TRBJ1-5, with TRBD1 as a possible D gene (5 bases). V lost 3 bases to trimming and J lost 0 bases, with 9 bases between them. The CDR3 spans 15 residues. Germline-derived CDR1 and CDR2 are LNHDA and SQIVND (reference sequence).

The V and J genes are TRBV29-1 and TRBJ1-5, with a weak D call TRBD1 (5 bases). The germline V and J ends were trimmed by 6 bases and 2 bases, with 11 bases remaining between them. This CDR3 is 13 amino acids long. Germline CDR1 reads SQVTM; CDR2 reads ANQGSEA. CDR3 DNA: TGCAGCGTGCCCGGGGGAGGCAATCAGCCCCAGCATTTT. Protein sequence: CSVPGGGNQPQHF.

The DNA for the CDR3 is TGCGCCAGCAGCCCGACTAGCGGGTCGGCGAATGAGCAGTTCTTC. This sequence encodes CASSPTSGSANEQFF. V usage is TRBV4-1 and J usage is TRBJ2-1; 10 nucleotides match TRBD2. CDR3 size: 15 residues. Germline V gene lookup returns CDR1 MGHRA and CDR2 YSYEKL. With V trimmed by 4 bases and J by 7 bases, 7 bases remained unmatched.

The genes are TRBV5-6 and TRBJ1-5; 9 positions agree with TRBD1. The germline V gene has CDR1 SGHDT and CDR2 YYEEEE. The V gene end was trimmed by 2 bases and the J gene end by 1 base; junction bases not matched to a gene: 10. This CDR3 has 18 amino acids. For the CDR3, the DNA is TGTGCCAGCAGCTTTTGGACAGGGGCCCAAAAGAGCAATCAGCCCCAGCATTTT. Its protein is CASSFWTGAQKSNQPQHF.

This clone came up once. V gene TRBV15 combines with J gene TRBJ2-1, with D unclear. The germline V gene encodes CDR1 LNHNV and CDR2 YYDKDF (reference sequence). Trimming cost V 1 base and J 9 bases, with 7 bases left between them. The CDR3 spans 12 residues. CDR3 nucleotides: TGTGCCACCAGCAGAGCTAATAGTGAGCAGTTCTTC. Translating gives CATSRANSEQFF.

The chain employs TRBV28 and TRBJ1-4; 7 nucleotides agree with TRBD1. Germline CDR1 reads MDHEN; CDR2 reads SYDVKM. CDR3 length: 15 residues. With 6 bases clipped from V and 5 bases from J, the junction kept 9 bases outside the gene matches. The CDR3 nucleotides are TGTGCCAGCAGCCCCCCGGGACAGCAGAATGAAAAACTGTTTTTT. Translation: CASSPPGQQNEKLFF.

The CDR3 region is CASSEQGLRSYNEQFF. In DNA, the CDR3 is TGTGCCAGCAGTGAGCAGGGACTCCGCTCCTACAATGAGCAGTTCTTC. The V gene is TRBV5-4, the J gene TRBJ2-1; D is possibly TRBD2 (6 bases). V was shortened by 5 bases and J by 0 bases, with 15 bases between the two germline ends. Germline CDR1 is SGHNT and CDR2 is YYREEE (reference sequence). This CDR3 comprises 16 residues.

As to this clone: At the DNA level, this CDR3 is encoded by other sequences in the same sample as well. The chain recombines TRBV28 with TRBJ1-2, with D perhaps TRBD1 (5 bases). Per germline, CDR1 MDHEN and CDR2 SYDVKM. V lost 2 bases, J lost 6 bases, and 10 bases lay in between. The CDR3 consists of 13 residues. The DNA for the CDR3 is TGTGCCAGCAGTTTAGTAGGGGCCGATGGCTACACCTTC. Its protein is CASSLVGADGYTF.

The chain has TRBV5-1 and TRBJ1-1; D remains unclear. The CDR3 is made up of 14 amino acids. Trimming removed 1 base from V and 0 bases from J, with 7 bases in between. In germline, CDR1 is SGHRS, CDR2 YFSETQ. The CDR3 loop is CASSLYGMNTEAFF. Here the CDR3 DNA reads TGCGCCAGCAGCTTGTACGGGATGAACACTGAAGCTTTCTTT. Full variable domain (outside the CDR3, taken from reference TRBV5-1 and TRBJ1-1): KAGVTQTPRYLIKTRGQQVTLSCSPISGHRSVSWYQQTPGQGLQFLFEYFSETQRNKGNFPGRFSGRQFSNSRSEMNVSTLELGDSALYLCASSLYGMNTEAFFGQGTRLTVV.